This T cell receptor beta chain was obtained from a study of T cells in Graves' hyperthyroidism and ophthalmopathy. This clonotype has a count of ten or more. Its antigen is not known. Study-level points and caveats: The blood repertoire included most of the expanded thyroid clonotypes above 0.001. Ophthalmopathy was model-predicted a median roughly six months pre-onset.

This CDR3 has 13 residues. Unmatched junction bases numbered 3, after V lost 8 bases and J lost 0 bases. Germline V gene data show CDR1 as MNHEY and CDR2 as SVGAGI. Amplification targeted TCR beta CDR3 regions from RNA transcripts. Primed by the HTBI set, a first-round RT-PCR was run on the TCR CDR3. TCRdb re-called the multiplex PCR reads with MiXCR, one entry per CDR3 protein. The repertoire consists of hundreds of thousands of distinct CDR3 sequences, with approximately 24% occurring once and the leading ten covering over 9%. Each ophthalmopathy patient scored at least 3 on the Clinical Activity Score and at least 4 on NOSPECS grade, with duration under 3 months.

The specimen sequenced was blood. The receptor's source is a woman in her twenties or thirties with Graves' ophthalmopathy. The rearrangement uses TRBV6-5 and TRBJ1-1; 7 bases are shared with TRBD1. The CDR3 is CASRQGVNTEAFF. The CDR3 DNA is TGTGCCAGCCGACAGGGAGTGAACACTGAAGCTTTCTTT.